This T cell receptor beta chain appears in the sequencing data of a study of preoperative IRX-2 immunotherapy in early breast cancer. V was shortened by 2 bases and J by 11 bases, with 9 bases between the two germline ends. This CDR3 spans 11 amino acids. Treatment here: preoperative locoregional IRX-2 cytokine immunotherapy. Preoperative locoregional IRX-2 cytokine immunotherapy was tested in the phase Ib source study. This clone was counted once. Clones were read by immunoSEQ multiplex PCR, and TCRdb kept only the in-frame ones, dropping some. The sample lists about 19,000 clones; around four fifths were seen once.

This sequence joins TRBV6-7 and TRBJ1-1; D is unclear. TRBV6-7 is an ORF, and what it does is uncertain. The source is a human donor with breast cancer. Here the sequenced sample was lymph node tissue, taken after IRX-2 immunotherapy. The CDR3 region has the DNA TGTGCCAGCAGTTACGCGCGGGAGGCTTTCTTT. Translation gives CASSYAREAFF.